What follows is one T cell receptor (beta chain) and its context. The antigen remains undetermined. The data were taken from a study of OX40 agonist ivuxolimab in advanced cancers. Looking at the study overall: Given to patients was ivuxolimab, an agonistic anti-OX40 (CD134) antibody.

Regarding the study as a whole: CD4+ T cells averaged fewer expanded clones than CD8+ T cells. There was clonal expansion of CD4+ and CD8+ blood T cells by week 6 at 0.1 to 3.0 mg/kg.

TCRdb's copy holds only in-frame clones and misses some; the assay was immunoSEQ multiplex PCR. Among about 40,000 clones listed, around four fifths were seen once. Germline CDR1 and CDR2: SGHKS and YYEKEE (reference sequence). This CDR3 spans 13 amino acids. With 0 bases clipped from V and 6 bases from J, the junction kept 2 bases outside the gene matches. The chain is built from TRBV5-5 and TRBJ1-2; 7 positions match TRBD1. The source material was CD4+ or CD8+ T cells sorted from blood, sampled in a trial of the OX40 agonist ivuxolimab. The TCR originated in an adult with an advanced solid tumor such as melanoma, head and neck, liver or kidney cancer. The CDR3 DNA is TGTGCCAGCAGCTTGGCCGACAGGGATGGCTACACCTTC. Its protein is CASSLADRDGYTF. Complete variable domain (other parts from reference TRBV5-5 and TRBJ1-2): DAGVTQSPTHLIKTRGQQVTLRCSPISGHKSVSWYQQVLGQGPQFIFQYYEKEERGRGNFPDRFSARQFPNYSSELNVNALLLGDSALYLCASSLADRDGYTFGSGTRLTVV.